The entry that follows covers one T cell receptor beta chain sequence. The target antigen is unknown. CDR1 SNHLY and CDR2 FYNNEI come from the germline V gene. Unmatched junction bases numbered 12, after V lost 11 bases and J lost 2 bases. This CDR3 is 15 amino acids long. This sample stems from a study of chemoradiotherapy in HPV16-positive cancers. Across the study: Candidate HPV-specific clones and shared TCR motifs came from a couple of HPV16-positive patients. Study-wide points: Candidate HPV-specific clones and E7-related TCR motifs grew in tumor during treatment. For HPV16-positive patients, expanding HPV-responsive T cells associated with longer recurrence-free survival.

Assay used: immunoSEQ multiplex PCR; TCRdb lists only in-frame clones, some missing. This table has roughly 460 clones, around 87% appearing once. The V gene is TRBV2, the J gene TRBJ1-2; 9 bases agree with TRBD1. This receptor was identified in a human donor with HPV-associated anogenital cancer. Specimen: tumor tissue, collected from a patient who underwent chemoradiotherapy. The CDR3 nucleotides read TGTGCCGGAAACGGGGACAGGGAGGGGAACTATGGCTACACCTTC. It encodes CAGNGDREGNYGYTF.